Below, 26 T cell receptor beta chains from the same sample are listed, as sequenced in a study of CD8 T cells in ankylosing spondylitis. TCRdb recomputed calls from the 5' RACE reads with MiXCR, one row per CDR3 protein. The sample includes around 140,000 distinct CDR3 sequences, 11% of them seen just once. Sample: blood, either unsorted or a sorted T cell fraction (not recorded which). These receptors were collected from a female donor with ankylosing spondylitis or in good health (not recorded which).

The chain combines TRBV28 with TRBJ2-1; 7 bases match TRBD1. Per the germline V gene, CDR1 is MDHEN and CDR2 is SYDVKM. V was pared by 6 bases and J by 0 bases, with 5 bases of the junction left unmatched. The CDR3 consists of 15 residues. The CDR3 spells CASRNSGGSYNEQFF. The DNA for the CDR3 is TGTGCCAGCAGGAACTCAGGGGGCTCCTACAATGAGCAGTTCTTC.

This clonotype was counted ten times or more. The chain is built from TRBV29-1 and TRBJ2-7; 7 bases match TRBD2. Germline-derived CDR1 and CDR2 are SQVTM and ANQGSEA. The CDR3 extends over 12 amino acids. V trimming: 3 bases; J trimming: 3 bases; junction bases outside the gene matches: 2. The CDR3 DNA reads TGCAGCGTTGAGGGGGAGGGCTACGAGCAGTACTTC. Its translation is CSVEGEGYEQYF.

This clonotype was seen many times. The rearrangement uses TRBV24-1 and TRBJ2-1; D might be TRBD2 (6 bases). The germline gives CDR1 KGHDR, CDR2 SFDVKD. Deletions cut 7 bases from V and 7 bases from J, with 19 bases between. This CDR3 region has 15 residues. In nucleotides, the CDR3 is TGTGCCACCAGCCCTTCGAAGGGAGGAATTAATGAGCAGTTCTTC. Amino acids: CATSPSKGGINEQFF.

A note on this clonotype: A read error may explain this, as a much larger clone is one base away. The chain carries TRBV7-9 and TRBJ1-1, with D unclear. The CDR3 spans 12 residues. CDR1 is SEHNR and CDR2 is FQNEAQ in the germline V gene (reference sequence). The CDR3 protein is CTSSWITTGAFF. CDR3 coding DNA: TGTACCAGCAGCTGGATCACAACCGGAGCTTTCTTT. Using reference TRBV7-9 and TRBJ1-1 for the parts outside the CDR3, the full variable domain is DTGVSQNPRHKITKRGQNVTFRCDPISEHNRLYWYRQTLGQGPEFLTYFQNEAQLEKSRLLSDRFSAERPKGSFSTLEIQRTEQGDSAMYLCTSSWITTGAFFGQGTRLTVV.

This clonotype was found many times. The V gene is TRBV10-3, the J gene TRBJ1-5; the match to TRBD1 covers 7 bases. V dropped 4 bases and J dropped 4; count of bases not matched to a gene: 4. The germline gives CDR1 ENHRY, CDR2 SYGVKD. The CDR3 runs 14 residues. The CDR3 nucleotides read TGTGCCATCAGTGCCCCAGGGGGGAATCAGCCCCAGCATTTT. Its translation: CAISAPGGNQPQHF.

This clonotype was found a few times. CDR3 sequence (DNA): TGCAGCGTTGTACAGGGCACTGAAGCTTTCTTT. As protein: CSVVQGTEAFF. The rearrangement uses TRBV29-1 and TRBJ1-1; possibly TRBD1 for D (6 bases). In germline, CDR1 is SQVTM, CDR2 ANQGSEA. Trimming took 4 bases from V and 4 from J, leaving 7 bases between them. The CDR3 consists of 11 residues. The variable domain in full, completed from reference TRBV29-1 and TRBJ1-1, reads SAVISQKPSRDICQRGTSLTIQCQVDSQVTMMFWYRQQPGQSLTLIATANQGSEATYESGFVIDKFPISRPNLTFSTLTVSNMSPEDSSIYLCSVVQGTEAFFGQGTRLTVV.

This clonotype was observed at least ten times. In DNA, the CDR3 is TGCAGTGCTAGAGATCGAGTCAGGGGGGGACTAAGGAACACCGGGGAGCTGTTTTTT. Protein product: CSARDRVRGGLRNTGELFF. The chain has TRBV20-1 and TRBJ2-2, with D possibly being TRBD1 or TRBD2 (7 bases each). The germline V gene encodes CDR1 DFQATT and CDR2 SNEGSKA (reference sequence). The length of the CDR3 is 19 residues. Trimming left V 0 bases short and J 1 base short, with 21 bases between.

In this sample, this clonotype turned up many times. J is TRBJ2-7 and V is TRBV3-1; D unresolved. Germline loops: CDR1 LGHDT, CDR2 YNNKEL (reference sequence). CDR3 length: 13 amino acids. The ends were cut back, 4 bases at V and 8 bases at J, with 15 bases in the middle. The CDR3 region has the DNA TGTGCCAGCAGCCGCCTTCTCGAAGAGAAGCAGTACTTC. Translated, it gives CASSRLLEEKQYF.

The chain is built from TRBV6-1 and TRBJ1-1; D is possibly TRBD1 (5 bases). CDR3 length: 14 residues. The germline V gene has CDR1 MNHNS and CDR2 SASEGT. V was trimmed by 6 bases and J by 5 bases, leaving 16 bases between them. The CDR3 DNA reads TGTGCCAGCAGCTCTGTGGGGGGGGAGACTGAAGCTTTCTTT. Its protein is CASSSVGGETEAFF.

V gene TRBV20-1 combines with J gene TRBJ2-7; no clear D. The CDR3 runs to 11 residues. Germline V lookup: CDR1 DFQATT, CDR2 SNEGSKA (reference sequence). V dropped 6 bases and J dropped 3 bases, with 9 bases sitting between them. The DNA for the CDR3 is TGCAGTGCCTCCAGAAACTACGAGCAGTACTTC. Amino acid sequence: CSASRNYEQYF.

In its sample, this clonotype was seen a few times. The V and J genes are TRBV2 and TRBJ2-7; no definite D call. The germline V and J ends were trimmed by 3 bases and 2 bases, with 14 bases remaining between them. The germline CDR1 and CDR2 sequences are SNHLY and FYNNEI. The CDR3 has 15 residues. In DNA form, the CDR3 reads TGTGCCAGCAGTGAGGGAAAATACTTGGCCTACGAGCAGTACTTC. As protein: CASSEGKYLAYEQYF.

The chain combines TRBV19 with TRBJ2-5; possibly TRBD2 for D (6 bases). V lost 5 bases, J lost 5 bases, and 18 bases lay in between. CDR1 and CDR2 from the germline V gene are LNHDA and SQIVND (reference sequence). The CDR3 has 15 residues. DNA of the CDR3: TGTGCCAGTAGTTTAGGGTCGGGACTGCGGGAGACCCAGTACTTC. This encodes CASSLGSGLRETQYF.

This clonotype was seen ten or more times. The chain employs TRBV3-1 and TRBJ2-7; D is uncertain. V lost 8 bases, J lost 2 bases, and 16 bases lay in between. This CDR3 is built from 14 residues. In germline, CDR1 is LGHDT, CDR2 YNNKEL (reference sequence). The CDR3 DNA reads as TGTGCCAGCGGGATAGGCTTACATGCCTACGAGCAGTACTTC. Its protein is CASGIGLHAYEQYF.

This clonotype was counted ten times or more. This chain uses TRBV12-3 or TRBV12-4 with TRBJ1-2, with 12 bases lining up with TRBD1. The CDR3 has 15 residues. J was trimmed by 8 bases and V by 5 bases; bases with no gene match: 9. CDR3 loop: CASSRPGTGGSGYTF. For the CDR3, the DNA is TGTGCCAGCAGTCGCCCCGGGACAGGGGGCTCCGGCTACACCTTC.

This clonotype was detected ten times or more. V and J are TRBV7-2 and TRBJ2-1, with 8 bases identical to TRBD2. From germline, CDR1 is SGHTA and CDR2 FQGNSA. CDR3 length: 16 residues. After removal of 2 bases from V and 4 bases from J, the junction contained 7 bases not matched to a gene. CDR3 sequence: CASSLHGSGIYNEQFF. CDR3 nucleotides: TGTGCCAGCAGCTTACACGGTAGCGGGATATACAATGAGCAGTTCTTC.

In this sample, this clonotype turned up many times. The chain carries TRBV11-1 and TRBJ2-2, with TRBD2 matching 9 bases. V lost 5 bases and J lost 4; bases outside the gene matches: 14. Germline V lookup: CDR1 SGHAT, CDR2 FQDESV (reference sequence). The CDR3 is 18 residues long. The DNA for the CDR3 is TGTGCCAGCAGCCACCTTCCGAGCGGGGGGTTTTCCACCGGGGAGCTGTTTTTT. This encodes CASSHLPSGGFSTGELFF.

The table lists this clonotype with a few counts. This sequence joins TRBV29-1 and TRBJ2-7; possibly TRBD1 or TRBD2 for D (5 bases each). The V end was cut by 4 bases, the J end by 7 bases, with 14 bases between. Germline V gives CDR1 SQVTM, CDR2 ANQGSEA. The CDR3 contains 12 residues. The CDR3 DNA follows: TGCAGCGTTGCCGGGACCCCCTGGGAGCAGTACTTC. It is translated as CSVAGTPWEQYF.

The V and J genes are TRBV11-3 and TRBJ2-1; 11 bases map to TRBD2. V shed 0 bases, J shed 5 bases, and the junction held 6 bases outside the gene matches. This CDR3 is built from 17 residues. Germline V gene lookup returns CDR1 SGHNT and CDR2 YENEEA. CDR3: CASSLEAGTSGDNEQFF. Here the CDR3 DNA reads TGTGCCAGCAGCTTAGAGGCCGGGACTAGCGGAGACAATGAGCAGTTCTTC. Full variable domain (missing parts from reference TRBV11-3 and TRBJ2-1): EAGVVQSPRYKIIEKKQPVAFWCNPISGHNTLYWYLQNLGQGPELLIRYENEEAVDDSQLPKDRFSAERLKGVDSTLKIQPAELGDSAVYLCASSLEAGTSGDNEQFFGPGTRLTVL.

This clonotype has a count of ten or more. The genes are TRBV3-1 and TRBJ2-3; 9 nucleotides agree with TRBD2. The CDR3 contains 15 residues. Germline CDR1 is LGHDT and CDR2 is YNNKEL (reference sequence). V lost 6 bases and J lost 2; bases outside the gene matches: 6. The DNA of the CDR3 is TGTGCCAGCAGACCGGGACTAGCTTTCACAGATACGCAGTATTTT. Translating it yields CASRPGLAFTDTQYF.

This clonotype was detected ten times or more. This chain uses TRBV5-1 with TRBJ1-1; weak D call: TRBD1 (5 bases). The CDR3 has 13 residues. V was trimmed by 2 bases and J by 3 bases, leaving 8 bases between them. CDR1 is SGHRS, CDR2 YFSETQ, per germline. CDR3 sequence reads: CASSFRVDTEAFF. As DNA, the CDR3 is TGCGCCAGCAGCTTCAGGGTTGACACTGAAGCTTTCTTT.

Regarding this clonotype: A much larger clone lies a single base off, so this may be a read error. V and J are TRBV3-1 and TRBJ2-1, with 9 bases lining up with TRBD2. This CDR3 has 17 amino acids. With V trimmed by 0 bases and J by 7 bases, 10 bases remained unmatched. Per the germline V gene, CDR1 is LGHDT and CDR2 is YNNKEL (reference sequence). The DNA for the CDR3 is TGTGCCAGCAGCCAAGACCTTTTAGCGGGGGCCCGTAATGAGCAGTTCTTC. Its protein product is CASSQDLLAGARNEQFF.

This clonotype was seen at least ten times. The chain combines TRBV7-9 with TRBJ2-7; D could derive from TRBD1 or TRBD2 (5 bases each). The V gene lost 1 base and the J gene lost 4 bases, with 17 bases spanning the gap. The germline V gene has CDR1 SEHNR and CDR2 FQNEAQ (reference sequence). This CDR3 spans 16 amino acids. Here the CDR3 DNA reads TGTGCCAGCAGCTTAGTCGGGACCTATACGTCGTACGAGCAGTACTTC. As protein: CASSLVGTYTSYEQYF.

This clonotype was seen a few times. The rearrangement links TRBV4-2 to TRBJ2-7; unclear D gene. The V gene lost 0 bases and the J gene lost 2 bases, with 11 bases spanning the gap. The CDR3 loop spans 15 amino acids. Germline CDR1 LGHNA, CDR2 YNFKEQ. Here the CDR3 reads CASSQDLGSPYEQYF. The CDR3 DNA follows: TGTGCCAGCAGCCAAGATTTGGGGTCCCCCTACGAGCAGTACTTC.

Note on this clonotype: A much larger clone is a single base away; this may be a read error. The CDR3 does not end in the conserved phenylalanine or tryptophan, so this is likely a read error. The chain joins TRBV11-2 to TRBJ2-7; D gene ambiguous. CDR1 is SGHAT and CDR2 is FQNNGV in the germline V gene. The CDR3 has 12 amino acids. The germline V and J ends were trimmed by 3 bases and 3 bases, with 6 bases remaining between them. The CDR3 sequence is CASSLLGYEQYY. CDR3 nucleotide sequence: TGTGCCAGCAGCTTGTTAGGCTACGAGCAGTACTAC.

This clonotype was seen many times. The J gene is TRBJ2-3, the V gene TRBV5-5; D unclear. This CDR3 contains 14 residues. Germline V gene lookup returns CDR1 SGHKS and CDR2 YYEKEE (reference sequence). V was trimmed by 1 base and J by 2 bases, leaving 8 bases between them. CDR3 DNA: TGTGCCAGCAGCTTGAGAGAGAACACAGATACGCAGTATTTT. Translated, it gives CASSLRENTDTQYF.

This clonotype was detected ten times or more. The chain recombines TRBV5-1 with TRBJ2-2, with 10 bases identical to TRBD2. The CDR3 is 15 residues long. J was trimmed by 1 base and V by 6 bases; bases with no gene match: 3. CDR1 is SGHRS, CDR2 YFSETQ, per germline. The CDR3 region has the DNA TGCGCCAGCAACCGACTAGCGGGGAACACCGGGGAGCTGTTTTTT. Amino acids: CASNRLAGNTGELFF.